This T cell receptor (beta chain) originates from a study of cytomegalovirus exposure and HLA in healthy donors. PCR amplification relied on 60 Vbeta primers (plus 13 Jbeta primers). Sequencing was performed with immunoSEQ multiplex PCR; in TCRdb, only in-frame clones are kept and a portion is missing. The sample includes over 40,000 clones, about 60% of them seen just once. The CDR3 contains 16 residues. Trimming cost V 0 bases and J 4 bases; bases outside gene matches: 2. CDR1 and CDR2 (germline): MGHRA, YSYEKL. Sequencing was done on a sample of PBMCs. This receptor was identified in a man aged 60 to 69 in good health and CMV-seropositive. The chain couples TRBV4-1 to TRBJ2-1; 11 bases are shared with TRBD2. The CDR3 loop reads CASSQDTSGSYNEQFF. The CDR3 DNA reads TGCGCCAGCAGCCAAGATACTAGCGGGAGTTACAATGAGCAGTTCTTC.